The next 15 T cell receptor beta chains were all read from a single sample in a study of spatial heterogeneity in lung cancer. Time point of the sample: sample taken at primary tumor resection. From tumor, nontumor lung or frozen PBMC, whole RNA was taken unsorted for sequencing. TCRdb reprocessed the 5' RACE reads with MiXCR, giving one entry per CDR3 protein. The sample has approximately 12,000 distinct CDR3 sequences, approximately 6.2% seen once. The source was normal lung tissue next to the tumor, collected at surgery. These receptors all stem from a male donor with early-stage non-small cell lung cancer.

This clonotype qualifies as medium-sized. V and J are TRBV30 and TRBJ1-4, with TRBD1 as a possible D gene (6 bases). The CDR3 length is 17 residues. Germline values: CDR1 GTSNPN, CDR2 SVGIG (reference sequence). V was cut by 3 bases and J by 8 bases, with 25 bases left in between. CDR3 protein: CAWSAPRDTQRREKLFF. The CDR3 nucleotides read TGTGCCTGGAGCGCCCCCCGGGACACCCAGAGAAGAGAAAAACTGTTTTTT.

The genes are TRBV7-9 and TRBJ2-2; D is undetermined. The CDR3 totals 12 residues. V shed 5 bases and J shed 3 bases, with 4 bases lying between them. From germline, CDR1 is SEHNR and CDR2 FQNEAQ (reference sequence). The CDR3 reads CASSIYTGELFF. The CDR3 nucleotides read TGTGCCAGCAGCATCTACACCGGGGAGCTGTTTTTT.

This clonotype was detected ten times or more. J is TRBJ2-3 and V is TRBV7-6, with TRBD2 matching over 10 bases. This CDR3 comprises 16 residues. In germline, CDR1 is SGHVS, CDR2 FNYEAQ. V gave up 3 bases and J gave up 0 bases; unmatched junction bases: 3. CDR3 region: CASSLETSGSTDTQYF. Here the CDR3 DNA reads TGTGCCAGCAGCTTGGAGACTAGCGGGAGCACAGATACGCAGTATTTT.

Many counts were recorded for this clonotype. This chain uses TRBV20-1 with TRBJ2-7, with 9 nucleotides matching TRBD1. The CDR3 runs to 13 residues. The V gene's germline CDR1 is DFQATT and CDR2 SNEGSKA (reference sequence). V was clipped by 8 bases and J by 3 bases; unmatched bases: 8. The CDR3 bases are TGCAGTACGTCTCTGGACAGGGGCTACGAGCAGTACTTC. Its translation is CSTSLDRGYEQYF.

This clonotype was picked up many times. The chain couples TRBV5-1 to TRBJ2-1; D gene unclear. From germline, CDR1 is SGHRS and CDR2 YFSETQ. This CDR3 spans 13 amino acids. Trimming shortened V by 0 bases and J by 8 bases, and 9 bases separated the two germline ends. The CDR3 DNA sequence: TGCGCCAGCAGCTTGGCCGACGGGTATGAGCAGTTCTTC. Translation: CASSLADGYEQFF. The whole variable domain, filled in from reference TRBV5-1 and TRBJ2-1, reads KAGVTQTPRYLIKTRGQQVTLSCSPISGHRSVSWYQQTPGQGLQFLFEYFSETQRNKGNFPGRFSGRQFSNSRSEMNVSTLELGDSALYLCASSLADGYEQFFGPGTRLTVL.

This clonotype was detected only a few times. The V call is TRBV6-4, the J call TRBJ2-1; D call uncertain. CDR1 and CDR2 from the germline V gene are MRHNA and SNTAGT. The CDR3 consists of 15 residues. The germline V and J ends were trimmed by 4 bases and 0 bases, with 10 bases remaining between them. CDR3 in DNA: TGTGCCAGCAGTGCTACGGAGAGCTCCTACAATGAGCAGTTCTTC. Translated, it gives CASSATESSYNEQFF.

This clonotype was seen ten or more times. The chain is built from TRBV6-1 and TRBJ1-5; D is possibly TRBD1 (5 bases). The CDR3 runs to 15 residues. V was trimmed by 7 bases and J by 2 bases, leaving 15 bases between them. Looked up from germline, CDR1 is MNHNS and CDR2 is SASEGT. DNA of the CDR3: TGTGCCAGCACATTTCGGGGGGAGGGCAATCAGCCCCAGCATTTT. This encodes CASTFRGEGNQPQHF.

The V call is TRBV5-1, the J call TRBJ1-2; D is unclear. Germline V gene lookup returns CDR1 SGHRS and CDR2 YFSETQ. V lost 4 bases to trimming and J lost 6 bases, with 10 bases between them. This CDR3 has 12 amino acids. CDR3 loop: CASSAGINGYTF. The CDR3 bases are TGCGCCAGCAGCGCCGGGATTAATGGCTACACCTTC.

This clonotype was counted at least ten times. This rearrangement joins TRBV29-1 to TRBJ2-1, with 9 bases matching TRBD1. J gave up 5 bases and V 3 bases, and 5 bases lay outside the gene matches. The CDR3 sequence is 14 residues long. CDR1 is SQVTM, CDR2 ANQGSEA, per germline. CDR3 sequence: CSVDGGQGNNEQFF. In DNA form, the CDR3 reads TGCAGCGTTGATGGCGGACAGGGGAACAATGAGCAGTTCTTC.

This clonotype was recorded many times. The V and J genes are TRBV5-4 and TRBJ2-1, with 14 bases matching TRBD2. Per the germline V gene, CDR1 is SGHNT and CDR2 is YYREEE (reference sequence). With 4 bases clipped from V and 5 bases from J, the junction kept 5 bases outside the gene matches. The CDR3 totals 16 residues. The CDR3, as DNA: TGTGCCAGCAGCGGACGACTAGCGGGAGGGGACAATGAGCAGTTCTTC. Its protein is CASSGRLAGGDNEQFF.

This clonotype was observed a handful of times. The chain is built from TRBV27 and TRBJ1-1; a possible D gene is TRBD1 (5 bases). Germline V CDR1 and CDR2: MNHEY, SMNVEV (reference sequence). V was pared by 8 bases and J by 5 bases, with 27 bases between. The CDR3 spans 17 residues. The chain's CDR3 is CASSPLRWEGHNTEAFF. DNA for the CDR3: TGTGCCAGCTCACCATTAAGGTGGGAGGGGCACAATACTGAAGCTTTCTTT.

In its sample, this clonotype was seen many times. The V and J genes are TRBV30 and TRBJ1-1; D gene uncertain. This CDR3 comprises 13 residues. Germline V gives CDR1 GTSNPN, CDR2 SVGIG (reference sequence). Trimming cost V 0 bases and J 4 bases, with 9 bases left between them. CDR3 bases: TGTGCCTGGAGTGTATCCCGGGGCACTGAAGCTTTCTTT. Its translation: CAWSVSRGTEAFF.

Many counts were recorded for this clonotype. The rearrangement links TRBV5-1 to TRBJ1-2; D uncertain. Looked up from germline, CDR1 is SGHRS and CDR2 is YFSETQ. The CDR3 has 14 amino acids. Deletions cut 4 bases from V and 3 bases from J, with 13 bases between. The CDR3 region is CASSVDLGDYGYTF. Written as DNA, the CDR3 is TGCGCCAGCAGCGTGGACCTCGGGGACTATGGCTACACCTTC.

The chain employs TRBV23-1 and TRBJ2-4; D assignment may be TRBD1 or TRBD2 (5 bases each). TRBV23-1 has ORF status, its function being uncertain. This CDR3 contains 16 residues. Between the trimmed V and J ends, which lost 3 bases and 9 bases, there was a span of 21 bases. The CDR3 nucleotides read TGCGCCAGCAGTCATTTCCTGGGACCCTGCGCGAGCATTCAGTACTTC. This gives the protein CASSHFLGPCASIQYF.

Ten or more counts support this clonotype. The J gene is TRBJ1-1, the V gene TRBV6-2 or TRBV6-3; D is undetermined. The CDR3 is 11 residues long. Germline CDR1 MNHEY, CDR2 SVGEGT. V was shortened by 7 bases and J by 11 bases, with 14 bases between the two germline ends. The CDR3, as DNA: TGTGCCAGCAAGGACCGCGCTAAGGCTTTCTTT. It encodes CASKDRAKAFF.